A single sample is the source of the 7 T cell receptor beta chains below, sequenced in a study of cytomegalovirus exposure and HLA in healthy donors (dated by TCRdb to the late 2010s). Library generation was performed with the immunoSEQ multiplex PCR assay. The multiplex PCR relied on a mix of 60 forward primers for TCR Vbeta segments and 13 reverse primers for TCR Jbeta segments. TCRdb took this table from immuneACCESS and kept in-frame rearrangements with V and J called. Such tables lack part of the clones; where checked against another copy, unresolved V genes explain under half of the gap, and the rest is unexplained. Recorded for this sample are roughly 100,000 clones; 69% of them occurred a single time. The top ten hold approximately 3% of the sample. The specimen sequenced was PBMCs. The source of these receptors is a man between 25 and 39 years old in good health and CMV-seronegative.

This clone was seen once. The V call is TRBV30, the J call TRBJ2-5; 8 bases agree with TRBD1. The V and J ends lost 2 bases and 1 base, in that order; junction bases with no gene match: 9. The CDR3 extends over 16 amino acids. Germline V gives CDR1 GTSNPN, CDR2 SVGIG (reference sequence). Here the CDR3 DNA reads TGTGCCTGGAGTATGTGGGGCAGGGGGCGCCAAGAGACCCAGTACTTC. It specifies CAWSMWGRGRQETQYF.

Remarks on this clone: Its ends do not fully match the called genes, so a read error is possible. CDR3 loop: CASSQDMSSGLISGANGLTF. As DNA, the CDR3 is TGCGCCAGCAGCCAAGATATGTCTAGCGGGCTCATCTCTGGGGCCAACGGCCTGACTTTC. The rearrangement joins TRBV4-3 to TRBJ2-6; 8 bases match TRBD2. The CDR3 loop spans 20 amino acids. CDR1 and CDR2 (germline): LGHNA, YSLEER.

The V gene is TRBV5-5, the J gene TRBJ2-7; 8 bases fit TRBD1. The V segment lost 4 bases and the J segment 5 bases; nucleotides outside the gene matches: 8. The CDR3 spans 14 residues. Germline loops: CDR1 SGHKS, CDR2 YYEKEE (reference sequence). The CDR3 reads CASSPWTGFDEQYF. CDR3 DNA sequence: TGTGCCAGCAGCCCCTGGACAGGGTTCGACGAGCAGTACTTC.

The genes are TRBV5-1 and TRBJ1-6, with a weak D call TRBD1 (6 bases). Trimming cost V 4 bases and J 1 base, with 9 bases left between them. The CDR3 loop spans 15 amino acids. Germline assignment: CDR1 SGHRS and CDR2 YFSETQ. The CDR3 bases are TGCGCCAGCAGCCCCGGACAGTCCTATAATTCACCCCTCCACTTT. Protein product: CASSPGQSYNSPLHF.

This clone was found once. J is TRBJ1-6 and V is TRBV4-1; TRBD1 is a possible D gene (5 bases). CDR3 size: 16 residues. The germline CDR1 and CDR2 sequences are MGHRA and YSYEKL. V was clipped by 0 bases and J by 9 bases, with 15 bases between them. The DNA of the CDR3 is TGCGCCAGCAGCCAAGATCAGGGCCAGGGCCCTTCACCCCTCCACTTT. Its protein is CASSQDQGQGPSPLHF.

V and J are TRBV7-9 and TRBJ1-1; TRBD1 might be the D (6 bases). Germline lookup yields CDR1 SEHNR and CDR2 FQNEAQ (reference sequence). Trimming took 11 bases from V and 0 from J, leaving 10 bases between them. This CDR3 contains 12 residues. The CDR3 DNA reads as TGTGCCGATCAGGGGATGAACACTGAAGCTTTCTTT. Its protein is CADQGMNTEAFF.

The chain joins TRBV18 to TRBJ2-7; maybe TRBD2 (6 bases). This CDR3 region has 13 residues. Germline-derived CDR1 and CDR2 are KGHSH and LQKENI. The germline V and J ends were trimmed by 4 bases and 5 bases, with 12 bases remaining between them. Written as DNA, the CDR3 is TGTGCCAGCTCACTAACGGGACTCGACGAGCAGTACTTC. It encodes CASSLTGLDEQYF.